The 2 T cell receptor beta chains listed next were all sequenced from one sample in a study of shared clonotypes between healthy human individuals. Produced via immunoSEQ multiplex PCR; TCRdb's table is partial and in-frame only. The repertoire includes 450,000 to 700,000 clones, roughly 96% of them detected once, and 0.095% to 0.12% sits in the top ten. Naive CD8 isolation took CD45RO-negative cells positively selected for CCR7 and excluded terminally differentiated effector memory CD45RA+ cells. Specimen: naive CD8+ T cells sorted from blood. Every receptor here comes from a woman aged 30 to 39 in good health.

The J gene is TRBJ1-2, the V gene TRBV7-9; D remains unclear. V was shortened by 5 bases and J by 5 bases, with 15 bases between the two germline ends. Germline lookup yields CDR1 SEHNR and CDR2 FQNEAQ (reference sequence). CDR3 size: 14 residues. CDR3 in amino acids: CASSPLARSYGYTF. The CDR3 DNA reads as TGTGCCAGCAGCCCACTCGCGCGGTCTTATGGCTACACCTTC.

The chain is built from TRBV4-1 and TRBJ2-1; a possible D gene is TRBD1 (6 bases). V gave up 0 bases and J gave up 6 bases, with 18 bases separating them. The germline V gene has CDR1 MGHRA and CDR2 YSYEKL. CDR3 length: 17 amino acids. This CDR3 is CASSQDQPLGAVNEQFF. The CDR3 DNA reads TGCGCCAGCAGCCAAGACCAGCCCTTGGGGGCCGTCAATGAGCAGTTCTTC.